These 10 T cell receptor beta chains share one sample of origin, sequenced in a study of identical twins. From the 5' RACE reads, TCRdb called clonotypes with MiXCR, one entry per CDR3 protein. This table holds hundreds of thousands of distinct CDR3 sequences, roughly 26% found once. These data also featured in a second study, about T cells expressing NK-cell markers.

Sequencing used CD4+ T cells sorted from blood. The source of these receptors is a woman in her late teens or twenties in good health.

In DNA, the CDR3 is TGCAGTGCTAGAGATGTCCTAGCGGGGAGAGAGACCCAGTACTTC. Protein: CSARDVLAGRETQYF. The V gene is TRBV20-1, the J gene TRBJ2-5; 9 nucleotides line up with TRBD2. The length of the CDR3 is 15 residues. CDR1 and CDR2 from the germline V gene are DFQATT and SNEGSKA (reference sequence). Germline trimming cut 0 bases from V and 4 bases from J; bases unmatched to any gene: 6.

A few counts support this clonotype. This sequence joins TRBV19 and TRBJ2-7; 7 nucleotides match TRBD2. With V trimmed by 2 bases and J by 1 base, 8 bases remained unmatched. This CDR3 has 16 amino acids. Germline loops: CDR1 LNHDA, CDR2 SQIVND (reference sequence). This chain's CDR3 is CASSIFGAGRSYEQYF. The CDR3 DNA follows: TGTGCCAGTAGTATATTTGGAGCGGGGCGTTCCTACGAGCAGTACTTC.

This clonotype was found a few times. The chain carries TRBV11-2 and TRBJ2-7; D is possibly TRBD2 (6 bases). This CDR3 spans 14 amino acids. Trimming took 2 bases from V and 4 from J, leaving 12 bases between them. Germline-derived CDR1 and CDR2 are SGHAT and FQNNGV. CDR3 in amino acids: CASSLRDSNYEQYF. CDR3 coding DNA: TGTGCCAGCAGCTTAAGGGACTCAAATTACGAGCAGTACTTC.

This clonotype has a handful of counts. The chain carries TRBV20-1 and TRBJ1-2; D is undetermined. The V gene lost 3 bases and the J gene lost 6 bases, with 14 bases spanning the gap. Germline V gene data show CDR1 as DFQATT and CDR2 as SNEGSKA (reference sequence). This CDR3 region has 13 residues. This CDR3 is CSASRGFRDGYTF. The CDR3 DNA reads TGCAGTGCTAGTCGCGGATTTCGCGATGGCTACACCTTC.

This clonotype was found a few times. The CDR3 nucleotides read TGCGCCAGCAGCCAAGAGTTGGGGGGGGAGCAGTTCTTC. Encoded protein: CASSQELGGEQFF. The chain carries TRBV4-3 and TRBJ2-1, with TRBD2 matching over 7 bases. CDR3 size: 13 residues. Germline V gene lookup returns CDR1 LGHNA and CDR2 YSLEER. The ends lost 0 bases at V and 10 bases at J; junction bases unmatched: 3.

A few counts support this clonotype. The chain uses TRBV12-3 or TRBV12-4 and TRBJ2-5; 11 bases align to TRBD2. The J segment lost 3 bases and the V segment lost 6 bases, leaving 12 bases of the junction unmatched. This CDR3 region has 17 residues. The CDR3: CASSPSWGTSGEETQYF. CDR3 in DNA: TGTGCCAGCAGCCCTTCGTGGGGGACTAGCGGAGAAGAGACCCAGTACTTC.

This clonotype was seen more than once but under ten times. This CDR3 is CASSLGPEWGYTF. The CDR3 nucleotides are TGCGCCAGCAGCTTGGGCCCCGAGTGGGGCTACACCTTC. This rearrangement joins TRBV5-1 to TRBJ1-2; D is ambiguous. CDR1 and CDR2 (germline): SGHRS, YFSETQ. The V and J ends lost 0 bases and 8 bases respectively, with 11 bases between them. The CDR3 contains 13 residues.

The chain uses TRBV28 and TRBJ2-5; D is unclear. V lost 2 bases to trimming and J lost 5 bases, with 9 bases between them. Looked up from germline, CDR1 is MDHEN and CDR2 is SYDVKM. This CDR3 is built from 13 residues. The CDR3 nucleotides are TGTGCCAGCAGTTTAGTCAGTTCCGAGACCCAGTACTTC. It yields the protein CASSLVSSETQYF. The full variable domain, in which reference TRBV28 and TRBJ2-5 provide the parts outside the CDR3, is DVKVTQSSRYLVKRTGEKVFLECVQDMDHENMFWYRQDPGLGLRLIYFSYDVKMKEKGDIPEGYSVSREKKERFSLILESASTNQTSMYLCASSLVSSETQYFGPGTRLLVL.

This clonotype was counted a few times. The gene calls are TRBV6-5 and TRBJ1-2, with no clear D. Trimming cost V 0 bases and J 4 bases, with 15 bases left between them. This CDR3 comprises 16 residues. Looked up from germline, CDR1 is MNHEY and CDR2 is SVGAGI. The CDR3 bases are TGTGCCAGCAGTTACTCCATCCATGGGTCGGGCTATGGCTACACCTTC. Its translation: CASSYSIHGSGYGYTF.

The sample holds a few counts of this clonotype. This rearrangement joins TRBV9 to TRBJ2-7, with 12 positions matching TRBD2. CDR1 and CDR2 (germline): SGDLS, YYNGEE. With 3 bases clipped from V and 5 bases from J, the junction kept 6 bases outside the gene matches. CDR3 length equals 15 residues. The CDR3 loop is CASSGRLAGDHEQYF. CDR3 sequence (DNA): TGTGCCAGCAGCGGCCGACTAGCGGGAGACCACGAGCAGTACTTC.